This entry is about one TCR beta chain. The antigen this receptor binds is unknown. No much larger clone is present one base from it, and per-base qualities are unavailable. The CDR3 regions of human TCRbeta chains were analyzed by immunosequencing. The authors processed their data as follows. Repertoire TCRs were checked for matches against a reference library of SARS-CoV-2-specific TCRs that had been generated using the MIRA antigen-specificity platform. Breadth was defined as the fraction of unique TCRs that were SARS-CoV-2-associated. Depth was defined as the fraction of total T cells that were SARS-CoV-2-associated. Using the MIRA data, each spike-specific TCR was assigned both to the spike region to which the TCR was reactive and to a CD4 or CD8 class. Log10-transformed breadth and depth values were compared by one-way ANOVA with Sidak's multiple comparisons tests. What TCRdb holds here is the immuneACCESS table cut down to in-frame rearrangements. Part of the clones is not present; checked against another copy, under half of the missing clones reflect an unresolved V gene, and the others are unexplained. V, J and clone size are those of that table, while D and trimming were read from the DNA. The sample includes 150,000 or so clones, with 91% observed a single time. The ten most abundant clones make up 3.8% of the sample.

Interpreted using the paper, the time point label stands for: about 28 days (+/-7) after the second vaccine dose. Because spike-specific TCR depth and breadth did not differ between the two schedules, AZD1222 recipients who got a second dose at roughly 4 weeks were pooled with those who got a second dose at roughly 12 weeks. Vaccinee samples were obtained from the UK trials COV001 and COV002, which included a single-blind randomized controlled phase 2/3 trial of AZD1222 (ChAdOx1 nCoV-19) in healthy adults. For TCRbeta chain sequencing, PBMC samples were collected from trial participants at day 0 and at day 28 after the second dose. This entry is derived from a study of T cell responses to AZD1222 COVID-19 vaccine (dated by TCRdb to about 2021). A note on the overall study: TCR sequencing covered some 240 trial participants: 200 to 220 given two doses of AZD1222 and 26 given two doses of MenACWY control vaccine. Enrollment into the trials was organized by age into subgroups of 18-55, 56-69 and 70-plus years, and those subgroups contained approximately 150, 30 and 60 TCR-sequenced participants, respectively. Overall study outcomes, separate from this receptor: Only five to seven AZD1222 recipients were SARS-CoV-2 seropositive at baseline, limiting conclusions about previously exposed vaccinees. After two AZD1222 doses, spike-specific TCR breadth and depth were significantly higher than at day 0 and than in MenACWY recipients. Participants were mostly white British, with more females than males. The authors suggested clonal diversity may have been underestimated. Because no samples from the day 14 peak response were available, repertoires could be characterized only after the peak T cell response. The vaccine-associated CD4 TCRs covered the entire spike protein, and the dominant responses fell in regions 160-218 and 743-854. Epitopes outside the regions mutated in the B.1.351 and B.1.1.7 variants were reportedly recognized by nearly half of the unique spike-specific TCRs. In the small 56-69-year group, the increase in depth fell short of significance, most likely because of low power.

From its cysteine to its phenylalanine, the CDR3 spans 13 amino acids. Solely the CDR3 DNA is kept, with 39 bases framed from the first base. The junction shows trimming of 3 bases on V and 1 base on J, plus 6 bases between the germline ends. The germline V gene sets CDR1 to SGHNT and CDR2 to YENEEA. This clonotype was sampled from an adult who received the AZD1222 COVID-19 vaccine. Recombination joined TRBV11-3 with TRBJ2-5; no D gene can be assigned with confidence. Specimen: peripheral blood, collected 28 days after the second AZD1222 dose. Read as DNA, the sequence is TGTGCCAGCAGCTTGGACGTCCAAGAGACCCAGTACTTC. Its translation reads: CASSLDVQETQYF. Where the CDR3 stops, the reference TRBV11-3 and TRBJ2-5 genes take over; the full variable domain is EAGVVQSPRYKIIEKKQPVAFWCNPISGHNTLYWYLQNLGQGPELLIRYENEEAVDDSQLPKDRFSAERLKGVDSTLKIQPAELGDSAVYLCASSLDVQETQYFGPGTRLLVL.